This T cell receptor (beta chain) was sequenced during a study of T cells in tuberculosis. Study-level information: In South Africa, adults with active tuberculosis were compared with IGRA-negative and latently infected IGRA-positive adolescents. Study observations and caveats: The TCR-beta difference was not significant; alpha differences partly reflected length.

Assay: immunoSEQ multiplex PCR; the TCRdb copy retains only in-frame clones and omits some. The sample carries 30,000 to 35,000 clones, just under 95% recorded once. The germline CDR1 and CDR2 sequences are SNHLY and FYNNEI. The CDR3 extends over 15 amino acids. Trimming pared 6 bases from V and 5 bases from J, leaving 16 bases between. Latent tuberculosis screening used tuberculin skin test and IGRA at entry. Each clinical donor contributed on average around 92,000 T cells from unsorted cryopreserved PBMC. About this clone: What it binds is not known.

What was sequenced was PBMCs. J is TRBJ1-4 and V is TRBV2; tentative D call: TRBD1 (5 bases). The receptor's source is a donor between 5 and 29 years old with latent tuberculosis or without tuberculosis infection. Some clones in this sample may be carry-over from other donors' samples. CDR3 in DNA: TGTGCCAGCAGCAGACCCGGGGGGGGGAATGAAAAACTGTTTTTT. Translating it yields CASSRPGGGNEKLFF.